The clone carrying this T cell receptor beta chain showed up just a few times. In the same sample, other DNA sequences code for this CDR3. The entry originates in a study of blood T cell repertoires in COVID-19. Data came from immunoSEQ multiplex PCR; TCRdb stores just in-frame clones and leaves some out. The repertoire consists of 250,000 to 400,000 clones, with about 91% occurring once and the leading ten covering 1.5% to 2%. The V end lost 3 bases, the J end lost 5 bases, and 7 bases lay between the germline ends. The CDR3 consists of 12 residues. The rearrangement uses TRBV12-3 or TRBV12-4 and TRBJ1-1, with a weak D call TRBD1 (5 bases). The sequencing input was peripheral blood. The sequence was obtained from a woman in her thirties with COVID-19, enrolled during active disease. Here the CDR3 DNA reads TGTGCCAGCAGTTTCGGGGGTACTGAAGCTTTCTTT. Translation gives CASSFGGTEAFF.